This TCR beta chain appears in the sequencing data of a study of T cell responses to AZD1222 COVID-19 vaccine. Remarks on this clone: Its antigen is not known.

General study findings and limits: The repertoires were collected only after the peak T cell response. Unmutated regions of variants are reportedly targeted by nearly half of spike-specific TCRs.

Trimming cost V 1 base and J 5 bases; bases outside gene matches: 9. The CDR3 loop spans 17 amino acids. From germline, CDR1 is SGDLS and CDR2 YYNGEE. The assay was immunoSEQ multiplex PCR, and TCRdb's table has in-frame clones only and misses some. The sample totals about 140,000 clones. The chain joins TRBV9 to TRBJ2-3; 11 bases fit TRBD2. The origin of this receptor is an adult in good health. Sequencing input: peripheral blood. The CDR3 DNA follows: TGTGCCAGCAGCGTAACCCTTAGCGGGGGGGCCAGAGATACGCAGTATTTT. Translated: CASSVTLSGGARDTQYF.